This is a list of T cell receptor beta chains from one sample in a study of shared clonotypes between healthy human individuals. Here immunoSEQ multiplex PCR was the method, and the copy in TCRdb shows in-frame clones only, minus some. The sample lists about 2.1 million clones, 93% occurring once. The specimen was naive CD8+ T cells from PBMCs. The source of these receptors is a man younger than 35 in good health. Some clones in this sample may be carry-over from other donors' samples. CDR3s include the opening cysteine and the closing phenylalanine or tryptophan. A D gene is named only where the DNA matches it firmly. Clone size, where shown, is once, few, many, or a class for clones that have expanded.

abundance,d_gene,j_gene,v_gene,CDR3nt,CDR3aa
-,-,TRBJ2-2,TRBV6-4,TGTGCCAGCAGTGAGGGACCGAACACCGGGGAGCTGTTTTTT,CASSEGPNTGELFF
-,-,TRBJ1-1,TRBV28,TGTGCCAGCAGTTCCAGGGAGGAAAGGACTGAAGCTTTCTTT,CASSSREERTEAFF
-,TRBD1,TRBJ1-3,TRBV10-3,TGTGCCATCAGTGAATTTCGGAGTGGGGACAGGGGACTCCACTCTGGAAACACCATATATTTT,CAISEFRSGDRGLHSGNTIYF
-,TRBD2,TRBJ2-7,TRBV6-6,TGTGCCAGCAGTCCCCTCGGACTAGCGCAAGAGCAGTACTTC,CASSPLGLAQEQYF
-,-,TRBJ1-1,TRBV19,TGTGCCAGTAGTATTGGTGGGTGGAACACTGAAGCTTTCTTT,CASSIGGWNTEAFF
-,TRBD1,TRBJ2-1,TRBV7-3,TGTGCCAGCAGCTTGGGTCGACAGGGGGTCTACAATGAGCAGTTCTTC,CASSLGRQGVYNEQFF
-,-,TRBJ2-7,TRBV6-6,TGTGCCAGCAGTCCATACCGGGACCCAAACTACGAGCAGTACTTC,CASSPYRDPNYEQYF
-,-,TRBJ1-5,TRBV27,TGTGCCAGCAGCATGGGACGGAGCAATCAGCCCCAGCATTTT,CASSMGRSNQPQHF
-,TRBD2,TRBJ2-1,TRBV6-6,TGTGCCAGCAGGCCCGGACTAGCGGGAGTCAATGAGCAGTTCTTC,CASRPGLAGVNEQFF
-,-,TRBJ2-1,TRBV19,TGTGCCAGTAGTCCCTGGGTAGCGGCCAACAATGAGCAGTTCTTC,CASSPWVAANNEQFF
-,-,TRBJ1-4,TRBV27,TGTGCCAGCAGTTACGGAGATGAAAAACTGTTTTTT,CASSYGDEKLFF
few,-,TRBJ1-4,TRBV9,TGTGCCAGCAGCGACCCGACAGTCCGATGCGAAAAACTGTTTTTT,CASSDPTVRCEKLFF
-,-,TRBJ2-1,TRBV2,TGTGCCAGCAGTGAGCGGGTCGACTACAATGAGCAGTTCTTC,CASSERVDYNEQFF
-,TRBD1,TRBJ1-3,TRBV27,TGTGCCAGCATAAGGGGGCCTGCGGGAAACACCATATATTTT,CASIRGPAGNTIYF
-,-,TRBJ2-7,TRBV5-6,TGTGCCAGCAGCTTGAACCTAGCGCCCTCCTACGAGCAGTACTTC,CASSLNLAPSYEQYF
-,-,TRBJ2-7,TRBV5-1,TGCGCCAGCAGCTCAATCGATCCCTCCTACGAGCAGTACTTC,CASSSIDPSYEQYF
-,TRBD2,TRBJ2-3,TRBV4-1,TGCGCCAGCAGCCAAGTGACTAGCGGAGTCTTCACAGATACGCAGTATTTT,CASSQVTSGVFTDTQYF
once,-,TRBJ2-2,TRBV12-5,TGTGCTAGTGGTTTTGGCCAGGGCGGACCCGGGGAGCTGTTTTTT,CASGFGQGGPGELFF
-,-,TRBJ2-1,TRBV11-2,TGTGCCAGCAGCCAAAGGGCGAGAAATGAGCAGTTCTTC,CASSQRARNEQFF
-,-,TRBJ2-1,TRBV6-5,TGTGCCAGCCTTAGGGGGGGAGAGCAGTTCTTC,CASLRGGEQFF
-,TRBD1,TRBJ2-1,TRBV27,TGTGCCAGCAGTCTACCAGGGGGCGATTTGAATGAGCAGTTCTTC,CASSLPGGDLNEQFF
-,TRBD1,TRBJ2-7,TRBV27,TGTGCCAGCAGTTTTGGGGCCGGTGCAGGGGGCAGCGAGCAGTACTTC,CASSFGAGAGGSEQYF
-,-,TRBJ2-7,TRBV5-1,TGCGCCAGCAGCTTGGGCCGGAGGGGACTGTCCTACGAGCAGTACTTC,CASSLGRRGLSYEQYF
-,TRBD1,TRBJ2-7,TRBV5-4,TGTGCCAGCAGCTTGGGACAGGGCGGTGGCTACGAGCAGTACTTC,CASSLGQGGGYEQYF
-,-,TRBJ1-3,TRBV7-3,TGTGCCAGCAGGCCGGGCCCAAGGAGAGACACCATATATTTT,CASRPGPRRDTIYF
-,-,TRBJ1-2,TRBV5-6,TGTGCCAGCAGCCGCGACAGCAACGGCTACACCTTC,CASSRDSNGYTF
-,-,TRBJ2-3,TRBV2,TGTGCCAGCAGTGGTTGGACTAGCACAGATACGCAGTATTTT,CASSGWTSTDTQYF
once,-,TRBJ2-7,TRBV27,TGTGCCAGCAGTCAGGGCCACGAGCAGTACTTC,CASSQGHEQYF
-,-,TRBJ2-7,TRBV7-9,TGTGCCAGCAGCTTAGTTACCGGTTACGAGCAGTACTTC,CASSLVTGYEQYF
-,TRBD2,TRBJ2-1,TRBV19,TGTGCCAGTAGTATAAGACTAGCGGGGGCAACCTACAATGAGCAGTTCTTC,CASSIRLAGATYNEQFF